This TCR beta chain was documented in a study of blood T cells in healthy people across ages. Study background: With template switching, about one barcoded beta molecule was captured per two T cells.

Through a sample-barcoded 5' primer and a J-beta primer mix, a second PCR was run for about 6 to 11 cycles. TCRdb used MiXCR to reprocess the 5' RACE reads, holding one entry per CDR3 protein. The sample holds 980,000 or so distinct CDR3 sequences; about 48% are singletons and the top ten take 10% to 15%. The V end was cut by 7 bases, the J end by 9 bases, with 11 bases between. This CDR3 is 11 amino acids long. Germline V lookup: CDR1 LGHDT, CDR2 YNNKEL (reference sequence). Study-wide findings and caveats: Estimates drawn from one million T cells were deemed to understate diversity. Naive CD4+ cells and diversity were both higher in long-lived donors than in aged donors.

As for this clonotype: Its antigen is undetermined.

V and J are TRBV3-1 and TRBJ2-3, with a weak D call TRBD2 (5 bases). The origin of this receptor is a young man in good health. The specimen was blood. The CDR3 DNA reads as TGTGCCAGCACCAGCGGTAGCACGCAGTATTTT. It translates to CASTSGSTQYF.